This is a list of T cell receptor beta chains from one sample in a study of patients and donors after allogeneic stem cell transplantation. TCRdb redid the calling of the RT-PCR reads with MiXCR, one entry per CDR3 protein. The data hold about a million distinct CDR3 sequences, with 15% to 20% observed a single time. Sequenced material: blood, either unsorted or a sorted T cell fraction (not recorded which). The receptors come from a human donor who was either an allogeneic HSCT recipient or a stem cell or donor lymphocyte infusion donor (not recorded which). It is not recorded whose cells these are; they may come from a transplant donor. Both conserved end residues are part of each CDR3. D genes are given only for firm matches. Part of the rows lack a size; the others show once, few, many or a class for expanded clones.

d_call clone_size j_call v_call cdr3_aa cdr3_nt
. . TRBJ2-6 TRBV7-2 CASSLARGQITSSGANVLTF TGTGCCAGCAGCTTAGCTAGAGGACAGATAACCAGCTCTGGGGCCAACGTCCTGACTTTC
. . TRBJ2-1 TRBV4-1 CASSHRLALYNEQFF TGCGCCAGCAGCCACCGATTGGCGCTCTACAATGAGCAGTTCTTC
TRBD1 . TRBJ1-4 TRBV5-5 CASSFGRGQGEKLFF TGTGCCAGCAGCTTCGGCAGGGGGCAGGGTGAAAAACTGTTTTTT
. . TRBJ1-3 TRBV20-1 CSAPRGGNTIYF TGCAGTGCCCCCCGCGGGGGAAACACCATATATTTT
. . TRBJ2-3 TRBV2 CASSEIRSTDTQYF TGTGCCAGCAGCGAGATTAGGTCCACAGATACGCAGTATTTT
. . TRBJ1-1 TRBV29-1 CSVEDLVLRDTEAFF TGCAGCGTTGAAGATCTAGTCCTTCGGGACACTGAAGCTTTCTTT
. few TRBJ1-5 TRBV20-1 CSAVHAMAGNQPQHF TGCAGTGCCGTACACGCGATGGCAGGCAATCAGCCCCAGCATTTT
TRBD2 once TRBJ2-5 TRBV12-3/TRBV12-4 CASMRSAGGPETQYF TGTGCCAGCATGCGTTCAGCGGGGGGGCCAGAGACCCAGTACTTC
. . TRBJ2-3 TRBV4-1 CASSQVVYTDTQYF TGCGCCAGCAGCCAAGTCGTCTACACAGATACGCAGTATTTT
. few TRBJ1-6 TRBV5-1 CASSLAGGSSPLHF TGCGCCAGCAGCTTGGCCGGGGGCAGTTCACCCCTCCACTTT
. . TRBJ2-2 TRBV7-2 CASSPRTAHTGELFF TGTGCCAGCAGCCCTCGGACAGCGCACACCGGGGAGCTGTTTTTT
TRBD1 few TRBJ2-1 TRBV10-3 CAISETDRVAQGEQFF TGTGCCATCAGTGAGACGGACAGGGTAGCCCAGGGTGAGCAGTTCTTC
. . TRBJ2-3 TRBV9 CASSVGGKGTDTQYF TGTGCCAGCAGCGTAGGAGGAAAGGGGACAGATACGCAGTATTTT
. few TRBJ2-1 TRBV27 CASSQGIAGNEQFF TGTGCCAGCAGCCAAGGGATTGCCGGTAATGAGCAGTTCTTC
. few TRBJ2-1 TRBV5-5 CASSLYGQGLFFENEQFF TGTGCCAGCAGCTTGTACGGGCAGGGGTTATTTTTTGAGAATGAGCAGTTCTTC
. few TRBJ2-3 TRBV20-1 CSASRLGDTQYF TGCAGTGCTAGTAGACTAGGAGATACGCAGTATTTT
. few TRBJ2-7 TRBV6-2/TRBV6-3 CASGLSESPYEQYF TGTGCCAGCGGGCTTAGCGAGTCTCCCTACGAGCAGTACTTC
. few TRBJ2-1 TRBV7-9 CASSLAGDTYNEQFF TGTGCCAGCAGCTTAGCCGGGGACACTTACAATGAGCAGTTCTTC
. few TRBJ1-6 TRBV4-2 CASSQEPTGGPLHF TGTGCCAGCAGCCAAGAACCGACGGGGGGACCCCTCCACTTT
. . TRBJ1-1 TRBV10-3 CAIAGNGGSGTEAFF TGTGCCATCGCCGGGAACGGGGGCTCAGGCACTGAAGCTTTCTTT
TRBD1 many TRBJ2-7 TRBV4-1 CASSQAGTGTYEQYF TGCGCCAGCAGCCAAGCCGGGACAGGAACCTACGAGCAGTACTTC
. . TRBJ2-7 TRBV2 CASRRGPRSSYEQYF TGTGCCAGCAGGAGGGGACCTCGGAGCTCCTACGAGCAGTACTTC
. few TRBJ2-5 TRBV5-1 CASSLVGSQKTQYF TGCGCCAGCAGCTTGGTCGGTTCCCAGAAGACCCAGTACTTC
TRBD2 many TRBJ2-1 TRBV27 CASSLSGGAYNEQFF TGTGCCAGCAGCCTAAGCGGGGGGGCCTACAATGAGCAGTTCTTC
TRBD1 . TRBJ2-1 TRBV2 CASGGQRTYNEQFF TGTGCCAGCGGGGGACAGCGAACCTACAATGAGCAGTTCTTC
TRBD2 few TRBJ2-1 TRBV6-2/TRBV6-3 CASSYPIGTSGGEQFF TGTGCCAGCAGTTACCCGATTGGGACTAGTGGGGGTGAGCAGTTCTTC
. . TRBJ2-7 TRBV27 CASSLEVGGAYEQYF TGTGCCAGCAGTTTAGAAGTGGGGGGTGCGTACGAGCAGTACTTC
. . TRBJ1-4 TRBV25-1 CASSEGGPGNEKLFF TGTGCCAGCAGTGAAGGGGGGCCAGGGAATGAAAAACTGTTTTTT
. few TRBJ2-7 TRBV6-2/TRBV6-3 CASTKTDSYEQYF TGTGCCAGCACCAAGACAGACTCCTACGAGCAGTACTTC
. few TRBJ2-7 TRBV12-3/TRBV12-4 CASSLASGRVSYEQYF TGTGCCAGCAGTTTAGCATCCGGCAGGGTTTCCTACGAGCAGTACTTC
. many TRBJ2-1 TRBV29-1 CSAGGGGDNEQFF TGCAGCGCTGGGGGTGGTGGAGACAATGAGCAGTTCTTC
. few TRBJ1-2 TRBV2 CASSRPGGYGYTF TGTGCCAGCAGCCGCCCCGGGGGATATGGCTACACCTTC
. . TRBJ1-5 TRBV5-1 CASSLEGGTQPQHF TGCGCCAGCAGCTTGGAGGGTGGGACTCAGCCCCAGCATTTT
. . TRBJ1-5 TRBV20-1 CSARDPDLPRTQHF TGCAGTGCTAGAGATCCAGACCTTCCCCGGACCCAGCATTTT
. . TRBJ2-2 TRBV5-5 CASSLAEMNTGELFF TGTGCCAGCAGCTTAGCGGAAATGAACACCGGGGAGCTGTTTTTT
. . TRBJ1-3 TRBV12-3/TRBV12-4 CASSFPGGVKGGNTIYF TGTGCCAGCAGCTTCCCGGGGGGGGTCAAGGGTGGAAACACCATATATTTT
. few TRBJ1-4 TRBV7-9 CASSLAGGWEKLFF TGTGCCAGCAGCTTAGCCGGGGGCTGGGAAAAACTGTTTTTT